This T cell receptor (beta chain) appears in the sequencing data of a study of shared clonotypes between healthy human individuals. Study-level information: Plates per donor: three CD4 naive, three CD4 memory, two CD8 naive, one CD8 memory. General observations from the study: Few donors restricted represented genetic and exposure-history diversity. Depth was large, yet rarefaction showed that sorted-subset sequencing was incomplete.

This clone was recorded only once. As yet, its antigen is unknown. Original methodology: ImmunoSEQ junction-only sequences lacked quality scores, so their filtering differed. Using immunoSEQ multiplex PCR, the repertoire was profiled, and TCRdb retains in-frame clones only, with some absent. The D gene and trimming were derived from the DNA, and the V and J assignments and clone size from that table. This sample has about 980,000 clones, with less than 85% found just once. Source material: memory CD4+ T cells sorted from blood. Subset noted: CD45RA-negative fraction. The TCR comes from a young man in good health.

CDR3 in amino acids: CASSQDRGGNTGELFF. The CDR3 DNA is TGCGCCAGCAGCCAAGATAGAGGTGGGAACACCGGGGAGCTGTTTTTT. The chain couples TRBV4-3 to TRBJ2-2; D is ambiguous. The CDR3 totals 16 residues. The V gene lost 0 bases and the J gene lost 1 base, with 9 bases spanning the gap. CDR1 and CDR2 (germline): LGHNA, YSLEER.